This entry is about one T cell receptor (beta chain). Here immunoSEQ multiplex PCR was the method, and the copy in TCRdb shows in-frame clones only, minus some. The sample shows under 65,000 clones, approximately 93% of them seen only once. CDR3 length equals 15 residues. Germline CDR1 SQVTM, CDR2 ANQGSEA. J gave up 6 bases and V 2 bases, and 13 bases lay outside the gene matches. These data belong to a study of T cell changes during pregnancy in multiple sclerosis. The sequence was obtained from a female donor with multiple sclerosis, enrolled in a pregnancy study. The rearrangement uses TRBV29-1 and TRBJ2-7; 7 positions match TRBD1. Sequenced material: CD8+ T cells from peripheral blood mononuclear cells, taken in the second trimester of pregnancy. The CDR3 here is CSVESRHRGLSEQYF. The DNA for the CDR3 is TGCAGCGTTGAAAGTAGGCACAGGGGCCTGAGCGAGCAGTACTTC.